This TCR beta chain was captured in a study of T cell repertoires in cytomegalovirus infection. Study-wide context: Indicated by public TCR beta signatures were CMV infection and matching HLA type. General observations from the study: HLA-C-restricted CMV-specific TCR beta clonotypes prevailed in the ex vivo response. Carriage of CMV together with the relevant HLA was identifiable through cumulative public TCR beta family frequency.

CDR1 and CDR2 from the germline V gene are MNHNS and SASEGT. The CDR3 contains 16 residues. The germline V and J ends were trimmed by 6 bases and 10 bases, with 27 bases remaining between them. TCRdb independently ran MiXCR on the reads; one entry per CDR3 protein. The table shows some 300,000 distinct CDR3 sequences, with roughly a tenth occurring only once. This clonotype was seen at least ten times. Its antigen remains unidentified. The origin of this receptor is a human donor in good health (CMV status not recorded). Some clones in this sample may be carry-over from other donors' samples. Sequenced sample: PBMCs. V and J are TRBV6-1 and TRBJ1-1; D is undetermined. The CDR3 here is CASRLKRGLSARGAFF. In DNA form, the CDR3 reads TGTGCCAGCAGGCTCAAACGGGGTCTATCCGCTAGAGGAGCTTTCTTT.